This TCR beta chain was identified during a study of blood T cells in healthy people across ages. Study-level findings and limits: Conclusively comparing naive with antigen-experienced cells was impossible with unsorted PBMCs. When set beside aged donors, long-lived donors presented more naive CD4+ cells and higher diversity. Researchers deemed the diversity estimates from one million T cells underestimates.

With a J-beta primer mix and a sample-barcoded 5' primer, a second PCR ran about 6 to 11 cycles. TCRdb independently ran MiXCR on the 5' RACE reads; one entry per CDR3 protein. The data show approximately 800,000 distinct CDR3 sequences, under 40% seen once. The authors drew about 10 milliliters of peripheral blood from each donor. With regard to this clonotype: The target antigen is unknown.

Losses at the gene ends were 0 bases for V and 4 bases for J; bases not matched to a gene: 5. The CDR3 runs 15 residues. CDR1 DFQATT and CDR2 SNEGSKA come from the germline V gene (reference sequence). The chain is built from TRBV20-1 and TRBJ2-4; 8 positions match TRBD2. This receptor was identified in a man aged 18-30 years in good health. Sequencing was done on a sample of blood. The DNA of the CDR3 is TGCAGTGCTAGAGAATCACTAGCGGAGAAAAACATTCAGTACTTC. Amino acid sequence: CSARESLAEKNIQYF.